This T cell receptor beta chain came from a study of T-cell memory formation after mild COVID-19. CDR1 and CDR2 from the germline V gene are SGHRS and YFSETQ. Trimming cost V 4 bases and J 7 bases; bases outside gene matches: 7. This CDR3 spans 14 amino acids. This clonotype appeared a few times. TCRdb processed the 5' RACE reads anew with MiXCR; each CDR3 protein has one entry. The table has some 200,000 distinct CDR3 sequences, around 9.1% seen once. The chain uses TRBV5-1 and TRBJ2-7; 11 bases map to TRBD1. This clonotype was obtained from a man between 18 and 35 years old who had mild COVID-19 (a few samples of this study predate the infection). Cell type and time point are not known. The sequencing sample was made of PBMCs or a T cell subset sorted from them (not recorded which). The CDR3 sequence is CASSPGQGAREQYV. The DNA for the CDR3 is TGCGCCAGCAGCCCCGGACAGGGGGCGCGAGAGCAGTACGTC.